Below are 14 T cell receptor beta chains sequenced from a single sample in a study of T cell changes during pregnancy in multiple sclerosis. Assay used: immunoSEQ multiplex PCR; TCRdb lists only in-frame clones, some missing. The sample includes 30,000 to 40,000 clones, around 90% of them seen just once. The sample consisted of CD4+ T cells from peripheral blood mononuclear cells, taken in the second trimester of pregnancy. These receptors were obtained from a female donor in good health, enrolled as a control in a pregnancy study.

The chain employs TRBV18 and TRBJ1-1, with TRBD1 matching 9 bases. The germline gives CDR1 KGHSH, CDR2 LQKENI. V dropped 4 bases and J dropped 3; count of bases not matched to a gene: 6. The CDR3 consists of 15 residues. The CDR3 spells CASSRGTGWDTEAFF. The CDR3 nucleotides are TGTGCCAGCTCACGGGGGACAGGGTGGGACACTGAAGCTTTCTTT.

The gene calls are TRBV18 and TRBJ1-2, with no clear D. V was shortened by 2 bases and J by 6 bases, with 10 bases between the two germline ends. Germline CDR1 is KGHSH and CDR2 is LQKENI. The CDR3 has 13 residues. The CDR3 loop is CASSPSSKDGYTF. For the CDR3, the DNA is TGTGCCAGCTCACCAAGTAGCAAGGATGGCTACACCTTC.

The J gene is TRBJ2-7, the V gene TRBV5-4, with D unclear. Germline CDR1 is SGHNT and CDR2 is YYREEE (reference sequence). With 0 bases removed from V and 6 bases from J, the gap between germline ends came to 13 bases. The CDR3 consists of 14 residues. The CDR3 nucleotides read TGTGCCAGCAGCTTGGCTGGCGGTTTGGGCGAGCAGTACTTC. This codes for CASSLAGGLGEQYF.

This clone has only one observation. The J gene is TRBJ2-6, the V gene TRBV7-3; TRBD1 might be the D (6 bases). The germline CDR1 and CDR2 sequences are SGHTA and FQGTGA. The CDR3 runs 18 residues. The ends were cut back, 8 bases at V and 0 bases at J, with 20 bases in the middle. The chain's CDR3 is CASELFGTPLSGANVLTF. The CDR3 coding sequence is TGTGCCAGCGAATTGTTCGGGACACCTCTCTCTGGGGCCAACGTCCTGACTTTC.

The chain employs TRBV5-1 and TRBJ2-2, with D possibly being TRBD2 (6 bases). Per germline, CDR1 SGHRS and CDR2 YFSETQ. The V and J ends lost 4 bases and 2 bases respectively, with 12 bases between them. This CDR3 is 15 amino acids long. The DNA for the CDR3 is TGCGCCAGCAGCAAGGAGGGGTTAAACACCGGGGAGCTGTTTTTT. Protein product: CASSKEGLNTGELFF.

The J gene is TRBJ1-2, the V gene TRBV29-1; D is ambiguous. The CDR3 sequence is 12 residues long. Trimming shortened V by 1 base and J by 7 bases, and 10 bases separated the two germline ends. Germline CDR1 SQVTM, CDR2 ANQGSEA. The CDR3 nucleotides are TGCAGCGTTGAAGGGTCAGAAAGTGGCTACACCTTC. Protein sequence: CSVEGSESGYTF. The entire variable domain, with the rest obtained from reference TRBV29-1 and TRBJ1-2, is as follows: SAVISQKPSRDICQRGTSLTIQCQVDSQVTMMFWYRQQPGQSLTLIATANQGSEATYESGFVIDKFPISRPNLTFSTLTVSNMSPEDSSIYLCSVEGSESGYTFGSGTRLTVV.

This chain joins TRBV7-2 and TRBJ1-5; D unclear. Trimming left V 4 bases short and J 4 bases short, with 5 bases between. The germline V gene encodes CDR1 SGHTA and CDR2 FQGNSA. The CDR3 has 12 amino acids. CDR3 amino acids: CASSWRNQPQHF. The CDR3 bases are TGTGCCAGCAGCTGGCGGAATCAGCCCCAGCATTTT.

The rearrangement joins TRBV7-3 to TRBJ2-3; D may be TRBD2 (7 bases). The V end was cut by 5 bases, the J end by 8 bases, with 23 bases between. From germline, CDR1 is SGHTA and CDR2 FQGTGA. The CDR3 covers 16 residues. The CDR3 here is CASSPPGGVGSGTQYF. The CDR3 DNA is TGTGCCAGCAGCCCTCCGGGGGGCGTTGGCTCAGGTACGCAGTATTTT.

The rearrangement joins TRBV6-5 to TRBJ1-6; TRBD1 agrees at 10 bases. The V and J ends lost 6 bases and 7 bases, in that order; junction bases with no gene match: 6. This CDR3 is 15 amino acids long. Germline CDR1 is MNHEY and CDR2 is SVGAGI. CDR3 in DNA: TGTGCCAGCAGGATGACAGGGGGCGGGAATTCACCCCTCCACTTT. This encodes CASRMTGGGNSPLHF.

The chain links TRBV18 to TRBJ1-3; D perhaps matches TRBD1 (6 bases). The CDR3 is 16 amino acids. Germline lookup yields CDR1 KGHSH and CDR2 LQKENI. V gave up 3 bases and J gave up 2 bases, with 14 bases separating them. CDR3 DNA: TGTGCCAGCTCACCCCTCGACAGGAGTCCTGGAAACACCATATATTTT. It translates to CASSPLDRSPGNTIYF. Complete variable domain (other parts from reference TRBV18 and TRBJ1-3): NAGVMQNPRHLVRRRGQEARLRCSPMKGHSHVYWYRQLPEEGLKFMVYLQKENIIDESGMPKERFSAEFPKEGPSILRIQQVVRGDSAAYFCASSPLDRSPGNTIYFGEGSWLTVV.

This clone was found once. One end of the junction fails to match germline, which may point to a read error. CDR3 in DNA: TGTGCCAGCAGTTTGGAGGGAGGGGGGCCTAGCACAGATACGCAGTATTTT. Encoded protein: CASSLEGGGPSTDTQYF. The V gene is TRBV5-6, the J gene TRBJ2-3; possibly TRBD2 for D (7 bases). The CDR3 contains 17 residues. Per germline, CDR1 SGHDT and CDR2 YYEEEE. The full variable domain, its missing parts supplied by reference TRBV5-6 and TRBJ2-3, is DAGVTQSPTHLIKTRGQQVTLRCSPKSGHDTVSWYQQALGQGPQFIFQYYEEEERQRGNFPDRFSGHQFPNYSSELNVNALLLGDSALYLCASSLEGGGPSTDTQYFGPGTRLTVL.

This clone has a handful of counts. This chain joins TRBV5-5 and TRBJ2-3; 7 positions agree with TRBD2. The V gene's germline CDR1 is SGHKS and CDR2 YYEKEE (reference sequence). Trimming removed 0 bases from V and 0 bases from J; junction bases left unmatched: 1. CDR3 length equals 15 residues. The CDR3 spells CASSLAGGSTDTQYF. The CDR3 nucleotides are TGTGCCAGCAGCTTGGCCGGGGGGAGCACAGATACGCAGTATTTT. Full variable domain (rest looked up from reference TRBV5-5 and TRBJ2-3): DAGVTQSPTHLIKTRGQQVTLRCSPISGHKSVSWYQQVLGQGPQFIFQYYEKEERGRGNFPDRFSARQFPNYSSELNVNALLLGDSALYLCASSLAGGSTDTQYFGPGTRLTVL.

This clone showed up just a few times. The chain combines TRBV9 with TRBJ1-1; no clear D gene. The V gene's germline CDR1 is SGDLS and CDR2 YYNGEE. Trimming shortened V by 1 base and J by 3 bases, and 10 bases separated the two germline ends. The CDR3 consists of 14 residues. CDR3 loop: CASSVLLRDTEAFF. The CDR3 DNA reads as TGTGCCAGCAGCGTATTGTTACGGGACACTGAAGCTTTCTTT.

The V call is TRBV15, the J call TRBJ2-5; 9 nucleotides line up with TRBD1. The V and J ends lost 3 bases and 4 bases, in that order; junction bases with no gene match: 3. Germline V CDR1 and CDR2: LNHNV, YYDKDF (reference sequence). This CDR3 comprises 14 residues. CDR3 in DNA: TGTGCCACCAGCAGGGGACAGGGAGGAGAGACCCAGTACTTC. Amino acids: CATSRGQGGETQYF. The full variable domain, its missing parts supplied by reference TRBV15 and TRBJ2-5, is DAMVIQNPRYQVTQFGKPVTLSCSQTLNHNVMYWYQQKSSQAPKLLFHYYDKDFNNEADTPDNFQSRRPNTSFCFLDIRSPGLGDTAMYLCATSRGQGGETQYFGPGTRLLVL.